The rows below give T cell receptor beta chains drawn from one sample of a study of blood T cell repertoires in COVID-19. Clones were read by immunoSEQ multiplex PCR, and TCRdb kept only the in-frame ones, dropping some. This sample has about 64,000 clones, with 75% to 85% found just once. Specimen: peripheral blood. The receptors stem from a woman aged 55-69 years with acute or convalescent COVID-19. Each CDR3 is given with its conserved first and last residue. The order of the fields is D gene, J gene, V gene, clone size, CDR3 DNA, CDR3 protein. The D gene is left open where the match is weak. Clone size is given for some rows only: seen once, a few or many times, or a class if the clone is expanded.

-	TRBJ1-2	TRBV29-1	-	TGCAGCGTCATAAGGCGACAGTTGCAGGACGGCTACACCTTC	CSVIRRQLQDGYTF
TRBD1	TRBJ1-5	TRBV19	-	TGTGCCAGTAGCCCCGGGACAGGGACTAACAATCAGCCCCAGCATTTT	CASSPGTGTNNQPQHF
TRBD1	TRBJ1-2	TRBV2	-	TGTGCCAGCAGTATCGTACAGGGGAAAGGCTACACCTTC	CASSIVQGKGYTF
-	TRBJ1-4	TRBV19	-	TGTGCCAGTAAAGAAGGGAGCGAAAAACTGTTTTTT	CASKEGSEKLFF
-	TRBJ1-1	TRBV6-5	-	TGTGCCAGCAGTACTACGCGGGGGCGGACTGAAGCTTTCTTT	CASSTTRGRTEAFF
TRBD1	TRBJ1-5	TRBV10-2	-	TGCGCCAGCAGTGAGTCCGGACAGGCATATCAGCCCCAGCATTTT	CASSESGQAYQPQHF
TRBD1	TRBJ1-1	TRBV10-2	once	TGCGCCAGCAGTGACCCCGGGACAGGGGGTCGATACACTGAAGCTTTCTTT	CASSDPGTGGRYTEAFF
TRBD1	TRBJ1-4	TRBV6-5	-	TGTGCCAGCAGTAAGGACAGGGTGGTAAATGAAAAACTGTTTTTT	CASSKDRVVNEKLFF
-	TRBJ2-2	TRBV21-1	few	TGTGCCAGCAGCAAAAAAGGGACTAGGGGGGTGAACACCGGGGAGCTGTTTTTT	CASSKKGTRGVNTGELFF
-	TRBJ1-5	TRBV6-5	-	TGTGCCAGCAGTCCATCGACAGGCTATCAGCCCCAGCATTTT	CASSPSTGYQPQHF
-	TRBJ1-2	TRBV6-5	-	TGTGCCAGCCCGAAGTGGGGGGATGGCTACACCTTC	CASPKWGDGYTF
TRBD2	TRBJ2-1	TRBV7-2	few	TGTGCCAGCAGCGGACGGGACTACGCGGCCTACAATGAGCAGTTCTTC	CASSGRDYAAYNEQFF
-	TRBJ1-4	TRBV4-1	-	TGCGCCAGCAGCCGCGCGTCGGAGGAAAAACTGTTTTTT	CASSRASEEKLFF
-	TRBJ1-5	TRBV5-1	-	TGCGCCAGCAGCTTGTCCGGGGAGGGCAATCAGCCCCAGCATTTT	CASSLSGEGNQPQHF
-	TRBJ1-2	TRBV3-1/TRBV3-2	-	TGTGCCAGCAGCCATTCGCGGCTTAACTATGGCTACACCTTC	CASSHSRLNYGYTF
TRBD1	TRBJ2-2	TRBV7-6	-	TGTGCCAGCAGCTCCAACCACAGGGGGCGGGCCGGGGAGCTGTTTTTT	CASSSNHRGRAGELFF
TRBD2	TRBJ2-3	TRBV19	-	TGTGCCAGTAGTATCTCGGGGCTAGCGGGGACCACAGATACGCAGTATTTT	CASSISGLAGTTDTQYF
-	TRBJ2-2	TRBV9	-	TGTGCCAGCAGCGTAGCCCCAAACACCGGGGAGCTGTTTTTT	CASSVAPNTGELFF
TRBD1	TRBJ2-2	TRBV30	-	TGTGCCTGGAGGACAGGGAGTACCGGGGAGCTGTTTTTT	CAWRTGSTGELFF
TRBD1	TRBJ1-2	TRBV23-1	-	TGCGCCAGCAGTCCAGGGACAGGGAGGGGCTATGGCTACACCTTC	CASSPGTGRGYGYTF
-	TRBJ1-2	TRBV10-3	-	TGTGCCATCAGTGAGTCGGAATCAGCGGCTGGCTACACCTTC	CAISESESAAGYTF
-	TRBJ1-5	TRBV2	-	TGTGCCAGCAGGCCTGACAGTAGCAATCAGCCCCAGCATTTT	CASRPDSSNQPQHF
-	TRBJ1-6	TRBV19	-	TGTGCCAGTAAGGCCTTCACTACCGGGAATAATTCACCCCTCCACTTT	CASKAFTTGNNSPLHF
-	TRBJ2-3	TRBV9	-	TGTGCCAGCAGCGTAAGGAGCGGGAGCACAGATACGCAGTATTTT	CASSVRSGSTDTQYF
TRBD1	TRBJ1-1	TRBV10-3	once	TGTGCCATCAGTGAGTCGGTCCCAGGGGGGTCGGCTGAAGCTTTCTTT	CAISESVPGGSAEAFF
TRBD1	TRBJ2-5	TRBV7-3	-	TGTGCCAGCAGCTTAAGCGGACAGGGATTAGAGACCCAGTACTTC	CASSLSGQGLETQYF
TRBD2	TRBJ2-4	TRBV7-7	-	TGTGCCAGCAGCTCACAAAGACTAGCGGAGTTTGGGGGAAGGCAAAACATTCAGTACTTC	CASSSQRLAEFGGRQNIQYF
-	TRBJ1-2	TRBV24-1	-	-	CATSVPGHGRNYGYTF
-	TRBJ1-5	TRBV4-1	-	TGCGCCAGCAGCCAAGAATCAGGGATGGGACAGCCCCAGCATTTT	CASSQESGMGQPQHF
TRBD1	TRBJ1-3	TRBV18	-	TGTGCCAGCTCACCAAAGCAGGGGGGCCCCTCTGGAAACACCATATATTTT	CASSPKQGGPSGNTIYF
TRBD1	TRBJ2-3	TRBV5-1	-	TGCGCCAGCAGCTATGGACAGGCCACAGATACGCAGTATTTT	CASSYGQATDTQYF